These 21 T cell receptor beta chains came from one sample sequenced in a study of blood T cell repertoires in COVID-19. Libraries were prepared by immunoSEQ multiplex PCR; TCRdb keeps only in-frame clonotypes and omits some of them. Here the sample spans roughly 250,000 clones, about nine tenths being singletons. The sample was PBMCs or T cells enriched from blood (not recorded which). The origin of the receptors is a middle-aged woman with acute COVID-19.

V is TRBV14 and J is TRBJ2-1, with D unclear. The CDR3 has 13 amino acids. Germline V gene sequence: CDR1 SGHDN, CDR2 FVKESK. V was pared by 8 bases and J by 0 bases, with 8 bases between. The CDR3 DNA sequence: TGTGCCAGCGCCTGGAGCTCCTACAATGAGCAGTTCTTC. Translation: CASAWSSYNEQFF.

The gene calls are TRBV19 and TRBJ1-1; 9 positions match TRBD1. In germline, CDR1 is LNHDA, CDR2 SQIVND (reference sequence). The V gene end was trimmed by 7 bases and the J gene end by 0 bases; junction bases not matched to a gene: 12. The CDR3 covers 17 residues. CDR3 sequence: CASNRGQGRNMNTEAFF. The CDR3 nucleotides read TGTGCCAGTAACCGGGGACAGGGACGAAATATGAACACTGAAGCTTTCTTT.

The chain uses TRBV14 and TRBJ1-1, with D possibly TRBD1 on 6 matching bases. V dropped 10 bases and J dropped 0 bases, with 12 bases sitting between them. CDR3 size: 13 residues. Germline CDR1 reads SGHDN; CDR2 reads FVKESK. CDR3 DNA: TGTGCCACCCAGGGACACATGAACACTGAAGCTTTCTTT. This encodes CATQGHMNTEAFF.

The chain is built from TRBV7-2 and TRBJ2-1; 7 bases align to TRBD2. CDR1 is SGHTA and CDR2 is FQGNSA in the germline V gene. The V and J ends lost 1 base and 4 bases, in that order; junction bases with no gene match: 4. The CDR3 is 15 residues long. CDR3 amino acids: CASSLGASGYNEQFF. In DNA form, the CDR3 reads TGTGCCAGCAGCTTAGGGGCTAGCGGTTACAATGAGCAGTTCTTC.

The V and J genes are TRBV3-1 (or the pseudogene TRBV3-2) and TRBJ1-3; D remains ambiguous. This CDR3 spans 13 amino acids. Germline lookup yields CDR1 LGHDT and CDR2 YNNKEL (reference sequence). Trimming shortened V by 3 bases and J by 2 bases, and 5 bases separated the two germline ends. The CDR3 reads CASSQTTGNTIYF. Here the CDR3 DNA reads TGTGCCAGCAGCCAGACTACTGGAAACACCATATATTTT.

On this clone: One end of the junction does not line up with germline, which may come from a read error. This chain connects TRBV5-4 to TRBJ2-1; 8 bases align to TRBD2. This CDR3 contains 15 residues. CDR1 and CDR2 (germline): SGHNT, YYREEE (reference sequence). CDR3 protein: CASSLGLASHNEQFF. The CDR3 nucleotides read TGTGCCAGCAGCCTAGGACTAGCCTCCCACAATGAGCAGTTCTTC.

The genes are TRBV7-2 and TRBJ1-2; TRBD1 agrees at 7 bases. Per germline, CDR1 SGHTA and CDR2 FQGNSA. The J segment lost 4 bases and the V segment lost 1 base, leaving 6 bases of the junction unmatched. The CDR3 has 15 amino acids. The CDR3 coding sequence is TGTGCCAGCAGCTTAGAGACAGGGTTGGGCTATGGCTACACCTTC. Residues: CASSLETGLGYGYTF.

This clone was observed a few times. The chain is built from TRBV6-2 or TRBV6-3 and TRBJ2-1, with TRBD2 matching over 13 bases. The CDR3 loop spans 20 amino acids. The germline V gene encodes CDR1 MNHEY and CDR2 SVGEGT. J was trimmed by 0 bases and V by 5 bases; bases with no gene match: 13. CDR3 DNA sequence: TGTGCCAGCAGTAATGAGATAGGGACTAGCGGGATAAGCTCCTACAATGAGCAGTTCTTC. Translating gives CASSNEIGTSGISSYNEQFF.

The chain carries TRBV20-1 and TRBJ1-5; no firm D call. The CDR3 loop spans 14 amino acids. Germline V gene lookup returns CDR1 DFQATT and CDR2 SNEGSKA (reference sequence). Trimming pared 3 bases from V and 0 bases from J, leaving 9 bases between. The CDR3 sequence is CSASGANSNQPQHF. In DNA, the CDR3 is TGCAGTGCTAGTGGCGCAAATAGCAATCAGCCCCAGCATTTT.

The genes are TRBV18 and TRBJ1-5, with 7 positions matching TRBD1. Germline lookup yields CDR1 KGHSH and CDR2 LQKENI. Germline trimming cut 5 bases from V and 2 bases from J; bases unmatched to any gene: 3. The CDR3 length is 14 residues. In DNA form, the CDR3 reads TGTGCCAGCTCAAAAGGACAGGGCAATCAGCCCCAGCATTTT. Amino acid sequence: CASSKGQGNQPQHF.

V usage is TRBV15 and J usage is TRBJ1-4, with 10 bases aligning to TRBD1. Trimming at V came to 3 bases and at J to 10 bases, leaving 14 bases not matched to a gene. The CDR3 sequence is 17 residues long. Germline V gene sequence: CDR1 LNHNV, CDR2 YYDKDF (reference sequence). DNA of the CDR3: TGTGCCACCAGCAGCACAATACCGGGACAGGGGTGGCGAAAACTGTTTTTT. It translates to CATSSTIPGQGWRKLFF.

CDR3 sequence: CASRGSGELFF. DNA of the CDR3: TGTGCCAGCCGAGGTTCCGGGGAGCTGTTTTTT. This chain joins TRBV12-3 or TRBV12-4 and TRBJ2-2; D unclear. The CDR3 extends over 11 amino acids. V lost 8 bases to trimming and J lost 6 bases, with 7 bases between them.

This clone was seen a single time. V usage is TRBV7-8 and J usage is TRBJ2-7; 9 bases are shared with TRBD2. Germline V gene data show CDR1 as SGHVS and CDR2 as FQNEAQ. V dropped 6 bases and J dropped 2; count of bases not matched to a gene: 14. CDR3 length: 17 residues. The CDR3 is CASSAPLAGGRTYEQYF. CDR3 nucleotides: TGTGCCAGCAGTGCACCCTTGGCGGGAGGGAGAACCTACGAGCAGTACTTC.

The chain couples TRBV27 to TRBJ2-7, with a possible D match to TRBD2 (5 bases). Trimming stripped 2 bases from V and 1 base from J, with 9 bases between. Germline CDR1 is MNHEY and CDR2 is SMNVEV (reference sequence). The CDR3 consists of 14 residues. The CDR3, as DNA: TGTGCCAGCAGTTTAGGCAGCGGTTCCTACGAGCAGTACGTC. Its translation: CASSLGSGSYEQYV.

V gene TRBV12-3 or TRBV12-4 combines with J gene TRBJ1-1, with TRBD1 as a possible D gene (5 bases). V was shortened by 7 bases and J by 2 bases, with 11 bases between the two germline ends. The CDR3 loop spans 13 amino acids. The CDR3 spells CASKETDNTEAFF. The DNA for the CDR3 is TGTGCCAGCAAAGAGACAGACAACACTGAAGCTTTCTTT.

The chain is built from TRBV11-2 and TRBJ1-1; TRBD1 might be the D (5 bases). This CDR3 has 13 amino acids. V lost 5 bases and J 6 bases, leaving 13 bases between the germline ends. CDR1 SGHAT and CDR2 FQNNGV come from the germline V gene. The CDR3: CASSRDRGAEAFF. CDR3 nucleotides: TGTGCCAGCAGCCGGGATCGGGGGGCTGAAGCTTTCTTT.

The chain has TRBV3-1 (or the pseudogene TRBV3-2) and TRBJ2-5, with 9 bases fitting TRBD2. Trimming removed 4 bases from V and 5 bases from J; junction bases left unmatched: 17. The CDR3 has 18 residues. CDR1 is LGHDT, CDR2 YNNKEL, per germline (reference sequence). CDR3 loop: CASSPALWASGTGETQYF. The CDR3 nucleotides are TGTGCCAGCAGCCCTGCCCTCTGGGCTAGCGGGACCGGGGAGACCCAGTACTTC.

The gene calls are TRBV28 and TRBJ2-3; no reliable D call. Per germline, CDR1 MDHEN and CDR2 SYDVKM. The CDR3 has 24 amino acids. Deletions cut 3 bases from V and 2 bases from J, with 39 bases between. The CDR3 nucleotides read TGTGCCAGCAGTTTTTTATTCCCTTTAAGTACCAAGCTTACCAAAGAGCCCGACACAGATACGCAGTATTTT. Residues: CASSFLFPLSTKLTKEPDTDTQYF.

The rearrangement links TRBV9 to TRBJ1-3, with a tentative D call TRBD1 (5 bases). The CDR3 runs to 14 residues. The germline gives CDR1 SGDLS, CDR2 YYNGEE. Trimming cost V 3 bases and J 0 bases, with 7 bases left between them. This CDR3 is CASSGDSSGNTIYF. CDR3 nucleotide sequence: TGTGCCAGCAGCGGCGACAGCTCTGGAAACACCATATATTTT.

This clone was detected once. The gene calls are TRBV28 and TRBJ2-1; 7 positions agree with TRBD1. CDR1 is MDHEN and CDR2 is SYDVKM in the germline V gene. The CDR3 is 15 amino acids. J was trimmed by 15 bases and V by 2 bases; bases with no gene match: 16. The DNA of the CDR3 is TGTGCCAGCAGTTTACCGTCGCAGGGGGAGTACGTTCCGTTCTTC. Translated: CASSLPSQGEYVPFF.

This chain connects TRBV2 to TRBJ2-5; the D gene is possibly TRBD1 (6 bases). Germline loops: CDR1 SNHLY, CDR2 FYNNEI. This CDR3 is 14 amino acids long. V lost 2 bases, J lost 0 bases, and 7 bases lay in between. Here the CDR3 DNA reads TGTGCCAGCAGTGAATGGACAGACCAAGAGACCCAGTACTTC. Its protein product is CASSEWTDQETQYF.